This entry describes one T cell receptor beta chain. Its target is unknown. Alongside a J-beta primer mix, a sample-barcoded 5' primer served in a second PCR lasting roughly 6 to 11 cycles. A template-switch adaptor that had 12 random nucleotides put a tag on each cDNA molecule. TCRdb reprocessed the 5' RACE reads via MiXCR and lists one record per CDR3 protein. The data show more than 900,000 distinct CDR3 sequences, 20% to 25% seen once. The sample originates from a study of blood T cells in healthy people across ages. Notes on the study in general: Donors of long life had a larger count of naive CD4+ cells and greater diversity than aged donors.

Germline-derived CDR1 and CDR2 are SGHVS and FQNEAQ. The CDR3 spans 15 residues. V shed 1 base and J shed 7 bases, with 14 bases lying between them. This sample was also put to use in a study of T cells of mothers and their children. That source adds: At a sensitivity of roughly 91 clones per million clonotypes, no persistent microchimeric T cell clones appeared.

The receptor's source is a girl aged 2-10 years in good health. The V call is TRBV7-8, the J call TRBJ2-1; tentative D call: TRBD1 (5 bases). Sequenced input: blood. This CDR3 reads CASSLGPGMGNEQFF. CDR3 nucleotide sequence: TGTGCCAGCAGCTTAGGGCCAGGGATGGGTAATGAGCAGTTCTTC.